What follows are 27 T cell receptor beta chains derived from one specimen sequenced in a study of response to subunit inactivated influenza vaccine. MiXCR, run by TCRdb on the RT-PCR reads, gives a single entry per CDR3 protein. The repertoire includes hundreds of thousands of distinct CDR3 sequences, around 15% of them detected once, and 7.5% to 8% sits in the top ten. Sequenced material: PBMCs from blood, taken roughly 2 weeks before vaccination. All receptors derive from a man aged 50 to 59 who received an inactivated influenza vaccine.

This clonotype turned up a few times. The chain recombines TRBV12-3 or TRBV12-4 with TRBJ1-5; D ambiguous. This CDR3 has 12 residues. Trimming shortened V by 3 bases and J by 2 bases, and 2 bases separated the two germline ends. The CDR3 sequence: CASSFRNQPQHF. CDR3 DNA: TGTGCCAGCAGTTTTCGCAATCAGCCCCAGCATTTT.

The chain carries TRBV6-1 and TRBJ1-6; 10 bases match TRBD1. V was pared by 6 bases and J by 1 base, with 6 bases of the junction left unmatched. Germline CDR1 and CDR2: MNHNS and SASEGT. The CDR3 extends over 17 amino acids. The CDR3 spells CASRLGTGVSYNSPLHF. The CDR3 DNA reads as TGTGCCAGCAGACTTGGGACAGGGGTGTCCTATAATTCACCCCTCCACTTT.

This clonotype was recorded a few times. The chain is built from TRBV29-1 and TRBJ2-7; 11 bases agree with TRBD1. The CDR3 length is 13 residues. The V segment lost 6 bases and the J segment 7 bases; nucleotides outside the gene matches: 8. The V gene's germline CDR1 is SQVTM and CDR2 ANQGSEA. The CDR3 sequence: CSVRTGGSGEQYF. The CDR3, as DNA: TGCAGCGTAAGGACAGGGGGCTCGGGGGAGCAGTACTTC.

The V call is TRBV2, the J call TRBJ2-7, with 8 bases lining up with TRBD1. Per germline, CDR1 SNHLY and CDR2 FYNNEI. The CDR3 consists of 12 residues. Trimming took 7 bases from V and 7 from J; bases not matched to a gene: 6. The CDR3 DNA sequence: TGTGCCAGCATGCAGGGGGCTGAGGAGCAGTACTTC. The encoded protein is CASMQGAEEQYF.

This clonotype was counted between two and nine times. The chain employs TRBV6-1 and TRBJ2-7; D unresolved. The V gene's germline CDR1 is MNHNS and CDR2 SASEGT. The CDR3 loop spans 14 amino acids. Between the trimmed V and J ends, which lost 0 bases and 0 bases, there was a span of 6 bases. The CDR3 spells CASSEASGSYEQYF. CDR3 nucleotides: TGTGCCAGCAGTGAAGCGTCTGGCTCCTACGAGCAGTACTTC.

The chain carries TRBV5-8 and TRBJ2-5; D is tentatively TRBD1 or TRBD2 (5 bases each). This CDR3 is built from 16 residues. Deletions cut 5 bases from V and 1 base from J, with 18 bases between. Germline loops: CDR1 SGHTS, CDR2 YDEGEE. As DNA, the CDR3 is TGTGCCAGCAGTACGATCGGGACGGCGGTCCAAGAGACCCAGTACTTC. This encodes CASSTIGTAVQETQYF.

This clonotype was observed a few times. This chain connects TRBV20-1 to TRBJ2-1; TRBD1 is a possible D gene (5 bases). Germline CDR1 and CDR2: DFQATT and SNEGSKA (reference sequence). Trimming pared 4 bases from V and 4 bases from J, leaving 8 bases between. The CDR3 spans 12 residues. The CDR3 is CSAMTDYNEQFF. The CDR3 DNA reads TGCAGTGCTATGACAGATTACAATGAGCAGTTCTTC.

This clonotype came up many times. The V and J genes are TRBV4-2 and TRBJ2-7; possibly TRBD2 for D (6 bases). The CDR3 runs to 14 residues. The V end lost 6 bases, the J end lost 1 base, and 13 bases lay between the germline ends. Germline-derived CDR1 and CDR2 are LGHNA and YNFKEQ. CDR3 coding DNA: TGTGCCAGCAGGGCGACTAGTTCGTCCTACGAGCAGTACTTC. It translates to CASRATSSSYEQYF.

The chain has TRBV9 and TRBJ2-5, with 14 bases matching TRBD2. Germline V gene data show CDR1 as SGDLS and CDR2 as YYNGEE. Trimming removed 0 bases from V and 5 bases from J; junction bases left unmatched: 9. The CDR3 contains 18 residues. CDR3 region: CASSVGLAGGPTRETQYF. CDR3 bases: TGTGCCAGCAGCGTAGGACTAGCGGGGGGGCCGACCAGGGAGACCCAGTACTTC.

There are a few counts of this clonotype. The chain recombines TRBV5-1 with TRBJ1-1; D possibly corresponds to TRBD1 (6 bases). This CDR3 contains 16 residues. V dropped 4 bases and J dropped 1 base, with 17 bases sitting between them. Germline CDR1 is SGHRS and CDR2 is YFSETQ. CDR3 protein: CASSAGTQGRNTEAFF. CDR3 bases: TGCGCCAGCAGCGCCGGAACCCAGGGGAGGAACACTGAAGCTTTCTTT.

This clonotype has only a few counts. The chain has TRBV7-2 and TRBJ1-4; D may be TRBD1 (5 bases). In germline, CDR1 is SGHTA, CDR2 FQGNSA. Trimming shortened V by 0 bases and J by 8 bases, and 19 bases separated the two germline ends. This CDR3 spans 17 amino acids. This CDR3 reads CASSLASRRGVVEKLFF. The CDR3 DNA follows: TGTGCCAGCAGCTTAGCCTCCCGTCGGGGGGTGGTGGAAAAACTGTTTTTT.

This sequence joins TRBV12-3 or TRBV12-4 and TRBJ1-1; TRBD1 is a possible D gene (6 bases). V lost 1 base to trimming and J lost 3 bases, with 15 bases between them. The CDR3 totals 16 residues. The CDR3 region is CASSLGQGRGYTEAFF. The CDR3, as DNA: TGTGCCAGCAGTTTAGGCCAGGGGAGAGGGTACACTGAAGCTTTCTTT.

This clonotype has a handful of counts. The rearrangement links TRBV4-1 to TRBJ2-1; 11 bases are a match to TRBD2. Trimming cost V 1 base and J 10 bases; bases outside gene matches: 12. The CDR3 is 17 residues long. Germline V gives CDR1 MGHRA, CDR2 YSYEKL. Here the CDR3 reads CASSQGASGGTNREQFF. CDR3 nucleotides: TGCGCCAGCAGCCAAGGGGCTAGCGGGGGGACGAACCGAGAGCAGTTCTTC.

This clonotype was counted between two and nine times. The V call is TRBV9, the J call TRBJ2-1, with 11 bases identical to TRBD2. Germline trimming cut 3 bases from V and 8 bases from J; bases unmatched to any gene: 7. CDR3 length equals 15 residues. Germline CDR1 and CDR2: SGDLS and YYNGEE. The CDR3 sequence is CASSDSGRAGYEQFF. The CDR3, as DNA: TGTGCCAGCAGCGATAGCGGGAGGGCCGGATATGAGCAGTTCTTC. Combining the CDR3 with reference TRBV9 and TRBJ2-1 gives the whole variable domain DSGVTQTPKHLITATGQRVTLRCSPRSGDLSVYWYQQSLDQGLQFLIQYYNGEERAKGNILERFSAQQFPDLHSELNLSSLELGDSALYFCASSDSGRAGYEQFFGPGTRLTVL.

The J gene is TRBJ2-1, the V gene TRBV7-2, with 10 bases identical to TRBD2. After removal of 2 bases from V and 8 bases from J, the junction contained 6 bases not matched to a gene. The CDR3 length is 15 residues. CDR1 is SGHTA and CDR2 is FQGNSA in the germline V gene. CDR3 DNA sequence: TGTGCCAGCAGCTTAAAAGCGGGGGGGCGTGATGAGCAGTTCTTC. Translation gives CASSLKAGGRDEQFF.

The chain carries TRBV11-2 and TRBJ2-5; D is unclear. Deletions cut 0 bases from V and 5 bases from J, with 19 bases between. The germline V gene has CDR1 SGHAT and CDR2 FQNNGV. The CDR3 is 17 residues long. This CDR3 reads CASSLDGIPPVHETQYF. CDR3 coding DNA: TGTGCCAGCAGCTTAGATGGCATCCCTCCAGTCCACGAGACCCAGTACTTC. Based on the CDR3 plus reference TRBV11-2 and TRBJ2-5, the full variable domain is EAGVAQSPRYKIIEKRQSVAFWCNPISGHATLYWYQQILGQGPKLLIQFQNNGVVDDSQLPKDRFSAERLKGVDSTLKIQPAKLEDSAVYLCASSLDGIPPVHETQYFGPGTRLLVL.

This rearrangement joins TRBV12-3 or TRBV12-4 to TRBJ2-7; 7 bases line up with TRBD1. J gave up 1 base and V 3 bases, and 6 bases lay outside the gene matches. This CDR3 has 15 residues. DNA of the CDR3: TGTGCCAGCAGTTTCACTCGACAGGGTTCCTACGAGCAGTACTTC. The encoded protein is CASSFTRQGSYEQYF.

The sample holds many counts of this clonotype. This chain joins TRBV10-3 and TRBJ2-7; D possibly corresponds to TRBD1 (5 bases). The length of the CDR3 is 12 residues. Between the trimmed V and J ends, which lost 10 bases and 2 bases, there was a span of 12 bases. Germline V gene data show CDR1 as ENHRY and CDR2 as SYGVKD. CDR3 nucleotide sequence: TGTGCCACCCAACAGGAAGCCTACGAGCAGTACTTC. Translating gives CATQQEAYEQYF.

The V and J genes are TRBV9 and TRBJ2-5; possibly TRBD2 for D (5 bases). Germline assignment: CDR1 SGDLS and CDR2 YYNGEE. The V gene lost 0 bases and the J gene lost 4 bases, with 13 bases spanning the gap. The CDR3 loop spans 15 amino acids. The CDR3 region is CASSVGGNTRETQYF. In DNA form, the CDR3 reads TGTGCCAGCAGCGTAGGAGGGAATACCCGAGAGACCCAGTACTTC.

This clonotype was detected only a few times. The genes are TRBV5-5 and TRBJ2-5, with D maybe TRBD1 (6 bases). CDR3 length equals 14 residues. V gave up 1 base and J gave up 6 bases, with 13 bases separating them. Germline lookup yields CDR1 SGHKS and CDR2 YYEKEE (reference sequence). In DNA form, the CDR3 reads TGTGCCAGCAGCTTGACAGGGACGGAAAAGACCCAGTACTTC. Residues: CASSLTGTEKTQYF.

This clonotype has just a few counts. The CDR3 sequence is CSARDQTGEGNEQFF. The CDR3 nucleotides read TGCAGTGCTAGAGATCAGACAGGGGAGGGCAATGAGCAGTTCTTC. This chain links TRBV20-1 with TRBJ2-1; a weak D match, TRBD1 (8 bases). Per germline, CDR1 DFQATT and CDR2 SNEGSKA (reference sequence). The CDR3 covers 15 residues. Trimming shortened V by 0 bases and J by 6 bases, and 15 bases separated the two germline ends.

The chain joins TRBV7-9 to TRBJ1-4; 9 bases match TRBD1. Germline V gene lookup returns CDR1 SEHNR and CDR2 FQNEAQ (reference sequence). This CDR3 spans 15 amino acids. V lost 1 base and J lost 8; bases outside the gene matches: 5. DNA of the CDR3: TGTGCCAGCAGCTTAGACGGGACAGGGCAAGAAAAACTGTTTTTT. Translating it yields CASSLDGTGQEKLFF.

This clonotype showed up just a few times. DNA of the CDR3: TGTGCCAGCAGCAAGGACGGAGGAAATCAGCCCCAGCATTTT. Translated, it gives CASSKDGGNQPQHF. The chain couples TRBV3-1 to TRBJ1-5; D gene ambiguous. CDR3 length: 14 amino acids. Trimming pared 5 bases from V and 4 bases from J, leaving 12 bases between. Germline V lookup: CDR1 LGHDT, CDR2 YNNKEL (reference sequence).

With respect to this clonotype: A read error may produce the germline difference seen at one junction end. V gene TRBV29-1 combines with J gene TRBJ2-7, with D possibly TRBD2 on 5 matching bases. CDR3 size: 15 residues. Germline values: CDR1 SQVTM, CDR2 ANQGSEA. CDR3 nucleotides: TGCAGCGATGAAGATCCGTTAGAGACGGGGTACGAGCAGTACTTC. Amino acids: CSDEDPLETGYEQYF.

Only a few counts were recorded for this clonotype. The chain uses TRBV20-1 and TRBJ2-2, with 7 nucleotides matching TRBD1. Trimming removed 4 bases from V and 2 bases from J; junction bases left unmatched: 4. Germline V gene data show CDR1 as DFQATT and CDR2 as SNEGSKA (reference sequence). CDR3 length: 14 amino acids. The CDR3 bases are TGCAGTGCTATACAGGGGCCTAACACCGGGGAGCTGTTTTTT. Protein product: CSAIQGPNTGELFF.

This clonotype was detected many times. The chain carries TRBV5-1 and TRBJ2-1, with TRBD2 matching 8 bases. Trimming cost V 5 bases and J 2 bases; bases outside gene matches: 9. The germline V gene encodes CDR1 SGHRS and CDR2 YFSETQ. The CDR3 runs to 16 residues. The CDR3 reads CASSGVGGRTYNEQFF. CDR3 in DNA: TGCGCCAGCAGTGGGGTCGGCGGGAGGACCTACAATGAGCAGTTCTTC. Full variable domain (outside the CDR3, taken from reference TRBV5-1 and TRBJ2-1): KAGVTQTPRYLIKTRGQQVTLSCSPISGHRSVSWYQQTPGQGLQFLFEYFSETQRNKGNFPGRFSGRQFSNSRSEMNVSTLELGDSALYLCASSGVGGRTYNEQFFGPGTRLTVL.

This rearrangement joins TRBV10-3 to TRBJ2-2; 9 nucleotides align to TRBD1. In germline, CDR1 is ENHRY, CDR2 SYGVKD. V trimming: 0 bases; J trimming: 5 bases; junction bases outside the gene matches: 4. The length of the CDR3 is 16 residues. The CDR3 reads CAISESKGQGTGELFF. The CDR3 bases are TGTGCCATCAGTGAGTCGAAGGGACAGGGTACCGGGGAGCTGTTTTTT.